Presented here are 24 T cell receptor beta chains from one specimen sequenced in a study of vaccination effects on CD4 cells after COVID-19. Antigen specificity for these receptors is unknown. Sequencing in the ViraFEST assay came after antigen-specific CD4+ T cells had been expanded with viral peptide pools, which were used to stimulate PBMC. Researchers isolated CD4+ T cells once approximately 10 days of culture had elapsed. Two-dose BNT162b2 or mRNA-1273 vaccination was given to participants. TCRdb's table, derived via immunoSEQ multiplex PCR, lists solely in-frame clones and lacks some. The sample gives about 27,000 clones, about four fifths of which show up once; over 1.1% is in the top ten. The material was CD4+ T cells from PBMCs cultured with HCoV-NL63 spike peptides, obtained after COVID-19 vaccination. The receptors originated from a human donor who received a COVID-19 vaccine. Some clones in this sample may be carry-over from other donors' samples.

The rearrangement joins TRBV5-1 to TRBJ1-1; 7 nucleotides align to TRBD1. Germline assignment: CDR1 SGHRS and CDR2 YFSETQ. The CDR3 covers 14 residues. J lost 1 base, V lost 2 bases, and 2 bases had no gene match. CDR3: CASSFSGGNTEAFF. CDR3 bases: TGCGCCAGCAGCTTTTCAGGGGGGAACACTGAAGCTTTCTTT.

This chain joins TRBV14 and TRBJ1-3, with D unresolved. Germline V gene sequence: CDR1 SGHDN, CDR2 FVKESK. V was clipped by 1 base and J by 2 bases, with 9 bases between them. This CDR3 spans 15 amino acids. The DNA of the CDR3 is TGTGCCAGCAGCCAAGTCGGCCGGCCTGGAAACACCATATATTTT. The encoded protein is CASSQVGRPGNTIYF.

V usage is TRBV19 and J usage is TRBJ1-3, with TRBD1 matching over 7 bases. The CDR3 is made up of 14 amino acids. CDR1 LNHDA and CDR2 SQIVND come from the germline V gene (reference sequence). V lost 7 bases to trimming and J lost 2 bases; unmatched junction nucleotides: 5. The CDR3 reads CASNRQGAGNTIYF. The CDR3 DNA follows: TGTGCCAGTAACAGACAGGGAGCTGGAAACACCATATATTTT.

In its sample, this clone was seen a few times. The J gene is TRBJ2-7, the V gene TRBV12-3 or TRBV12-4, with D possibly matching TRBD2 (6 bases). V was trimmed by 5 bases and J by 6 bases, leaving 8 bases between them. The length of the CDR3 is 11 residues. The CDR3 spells CASSLGGEQYV. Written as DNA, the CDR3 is TGTGCCAGCAGTCTCGGGGGCGAGCAGTACGTC.

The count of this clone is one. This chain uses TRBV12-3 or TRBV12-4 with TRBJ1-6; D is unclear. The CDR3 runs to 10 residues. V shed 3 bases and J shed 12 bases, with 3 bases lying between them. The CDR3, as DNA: TGTGCCAGCAGTTTTGAACCCCTCCACTTT. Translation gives CASSFEPLHF.

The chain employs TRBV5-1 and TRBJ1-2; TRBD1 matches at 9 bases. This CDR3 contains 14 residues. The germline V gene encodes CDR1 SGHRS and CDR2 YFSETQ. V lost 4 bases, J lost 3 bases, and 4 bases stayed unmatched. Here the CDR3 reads CASSPDRGDYGYTF. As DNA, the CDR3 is TGCGCCAGCAGCCCGGACAGGGGCGACTATGGCTACACCTTC.

DNA of the CDR3: TGTGCCTGGAGCCTTTTAGATACGCAGTATTTT. Translation: CAWSLLDTQYF. This chain connects TRBV30 to TRBJ2-3; D ambiguous. V lost 3 bases and J lost 5, with 6 bases in between. Per the germline V gene, CDR1 is GTSNPN and CDR2 is SVGIG (reference sequence). The CDR3 sequence is 11 residues long.

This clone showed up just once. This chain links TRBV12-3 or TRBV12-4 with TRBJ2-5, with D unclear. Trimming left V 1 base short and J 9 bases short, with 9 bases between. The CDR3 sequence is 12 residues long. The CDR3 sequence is CASSLDSPAQYF. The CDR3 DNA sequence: TGTGCCAGCAGTTTAGATAGCCCGGCCCAGTACTTC.

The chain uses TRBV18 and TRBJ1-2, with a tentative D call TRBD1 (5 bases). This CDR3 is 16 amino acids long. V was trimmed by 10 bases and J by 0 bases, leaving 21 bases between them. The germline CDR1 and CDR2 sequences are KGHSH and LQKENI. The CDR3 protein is CATDPGGGTANYGYTF. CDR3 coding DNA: TGTGCCACCGACCCCGGCGGGGGAACAGCTAACTATGGCTACACCTTC.

CDR3 DNA sequence: TGTGCCAGCAGAAAGACAGGGACCTACGAGCAGTACGTC. Translation gives CASRKTGTYEQYV. V gene TRBV12-3 or TRBV12-4 combines with J gene TRBJ2-7, with 7 positions matching TRBD1. Trimming removed 6 bases from V and 2 bases from J; junction bases left unmatched: 4. The CDR3 spans 13 residues.

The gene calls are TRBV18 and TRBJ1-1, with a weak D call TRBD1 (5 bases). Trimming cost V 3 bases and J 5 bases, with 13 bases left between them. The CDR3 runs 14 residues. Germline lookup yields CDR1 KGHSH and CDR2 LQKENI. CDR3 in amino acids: CASSPPPGFTEAFF. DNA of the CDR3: TGTGCCAGCTCACCGCCCCCAGGGTTTACTGAAGCTTTCTTT. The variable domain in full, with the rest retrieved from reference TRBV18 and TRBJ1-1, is NAGVMQNPRHLVRRRGQEARLRCSPMKGHSHVYWYRQLPEEGLKFMVYLQKENIIDESGMPKERFSAEFPKEGPSILRIQQVVRGDSAAYFCASSPPPGFTEAFFGQGTRLTVV.

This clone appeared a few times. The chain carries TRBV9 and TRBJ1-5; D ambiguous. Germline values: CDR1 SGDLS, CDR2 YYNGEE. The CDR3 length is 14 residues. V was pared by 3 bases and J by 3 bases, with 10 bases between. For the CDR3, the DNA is TGTGCCAGCAGCGGAGAAGGACTCAATCAGCCCCAGCATTTT. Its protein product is CASSGEGLNQPQHF.

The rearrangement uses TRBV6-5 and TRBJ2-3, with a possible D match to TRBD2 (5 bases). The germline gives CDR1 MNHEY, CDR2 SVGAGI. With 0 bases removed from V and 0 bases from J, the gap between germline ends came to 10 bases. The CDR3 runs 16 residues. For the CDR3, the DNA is TGTGCCAGCAGTTACTCGAGTCCTAGCAGCACAGATACGCAGTATTTT. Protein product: CASSYSSPSSTDTQYF.

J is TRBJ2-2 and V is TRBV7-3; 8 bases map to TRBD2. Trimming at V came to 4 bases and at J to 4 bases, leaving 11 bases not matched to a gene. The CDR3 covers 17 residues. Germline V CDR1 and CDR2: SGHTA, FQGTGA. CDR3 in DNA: TGTGCCAGCAGCTCCGGGGGGGGGCTGGCGGCCACCGGGGAGCTGTTTTTT. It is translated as CASSSGGGLAATGELFF.

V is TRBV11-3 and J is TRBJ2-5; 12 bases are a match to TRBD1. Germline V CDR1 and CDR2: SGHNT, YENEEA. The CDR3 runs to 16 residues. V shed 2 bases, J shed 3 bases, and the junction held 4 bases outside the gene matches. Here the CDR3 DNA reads TGTGCCAGCAGCTTACAGGGACAGGGGGCGAAAGAGACCCAGTACTTC. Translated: CASSLQGQGAKETQYF. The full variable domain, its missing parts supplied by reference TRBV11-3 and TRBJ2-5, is EAGVVQSPRYKIIEKKQPVAFWCNPISGHNTLYWYLQNLGQGPELLIRYENEEAVDDSQLPKDRFSAERLKGVDSTLKIQPAELGDSAVYLCASSLQGQGAKETQYFGPGTRLLVL.

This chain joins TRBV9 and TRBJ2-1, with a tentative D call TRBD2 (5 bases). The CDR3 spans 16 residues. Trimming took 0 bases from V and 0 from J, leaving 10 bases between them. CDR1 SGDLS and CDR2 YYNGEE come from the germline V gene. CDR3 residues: CASSVVPGSSYNEQFF. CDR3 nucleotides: TGTGCCAGCAGCGTAGTTCCGGGAAGCTCCTACAATGAGCAGTTCTTC.

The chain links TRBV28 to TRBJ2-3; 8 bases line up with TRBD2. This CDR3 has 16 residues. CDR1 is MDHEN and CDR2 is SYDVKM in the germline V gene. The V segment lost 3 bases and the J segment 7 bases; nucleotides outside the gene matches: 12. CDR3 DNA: TGTGCCAGCAGTTTGATACTAGCGGCGACGGTAAATACGCAGTATTTT. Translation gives CASSLILAATVNTQYF.

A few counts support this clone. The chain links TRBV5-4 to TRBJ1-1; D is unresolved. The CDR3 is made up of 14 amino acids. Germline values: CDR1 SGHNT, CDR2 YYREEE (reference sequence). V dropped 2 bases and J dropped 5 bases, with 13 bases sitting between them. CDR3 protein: CASSLYGRGTEAFF. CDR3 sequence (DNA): TGTGCCAGCAGCTTATATGGGAGAGGAACTGAAGCTTTCTTT.

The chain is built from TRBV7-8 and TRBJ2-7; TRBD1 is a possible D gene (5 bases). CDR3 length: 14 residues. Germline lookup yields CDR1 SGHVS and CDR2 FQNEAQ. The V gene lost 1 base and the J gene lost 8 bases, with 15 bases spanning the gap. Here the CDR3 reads CASSLGGQALKQYV. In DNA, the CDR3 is TGTGCCAGCAGCTTAGGGGGCCAGGCCCTCAAGCAGTACGTC.

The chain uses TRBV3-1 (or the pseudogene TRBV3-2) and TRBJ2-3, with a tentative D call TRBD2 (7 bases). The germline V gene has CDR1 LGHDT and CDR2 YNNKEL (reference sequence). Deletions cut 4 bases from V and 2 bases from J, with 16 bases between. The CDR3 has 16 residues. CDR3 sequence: CASSPSGGPDTDTQYF. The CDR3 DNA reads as TGTGCCAGCAGCCCCTCGGGGGGCCCCGACACAGATACGCAGTATTTT.

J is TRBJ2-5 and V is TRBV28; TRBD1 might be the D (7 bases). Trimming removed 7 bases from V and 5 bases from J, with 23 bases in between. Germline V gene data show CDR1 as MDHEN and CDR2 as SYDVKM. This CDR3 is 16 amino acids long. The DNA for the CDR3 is TGTGCCAGCATCCCCAGGGGGGTAGGGCCTTGGGAGACCCAGTACTTC. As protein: CASIPRGVGPWETQYF.

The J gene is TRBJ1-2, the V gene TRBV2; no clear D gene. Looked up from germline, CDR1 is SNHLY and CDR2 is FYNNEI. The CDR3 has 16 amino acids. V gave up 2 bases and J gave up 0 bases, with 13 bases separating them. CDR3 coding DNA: TGTGCCAGCAGTGAAAGGGCAGAAAAAGCTAACTATGGCTACACCTTC. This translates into CASSERAEKANYGYTF.

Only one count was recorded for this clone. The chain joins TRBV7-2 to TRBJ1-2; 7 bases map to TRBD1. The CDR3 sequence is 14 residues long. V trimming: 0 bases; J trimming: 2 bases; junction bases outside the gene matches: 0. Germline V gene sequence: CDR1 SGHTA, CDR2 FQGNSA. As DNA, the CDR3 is TGTGCCAGCAGCTTAGCACAGGGGAACTATGGCTACACCTTC. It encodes CASSLAQGNYGYTF.

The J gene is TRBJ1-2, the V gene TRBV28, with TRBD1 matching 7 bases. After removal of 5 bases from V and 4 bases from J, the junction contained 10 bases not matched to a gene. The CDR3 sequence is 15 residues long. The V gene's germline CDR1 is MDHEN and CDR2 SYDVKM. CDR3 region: CASSPNTWDSYGYTF. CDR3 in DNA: TGTGCCAGCAGTCCCAACACCTGGGACAGCTATGGCTACACCTTC.